This record concerns one TCR beta chain sequence. Its antigen is still unknown. Using immunoSEQ multiplex PCR, the repertoire was profiled, and TCRdb retains in-frame clones only, with some absent. The sample gives about 110,000 clones, approximately 89% of which show up once; 1.2% is in the top ten. With autoimmune disease history or systemic immunosuppression, patients were excluded. These data originate in a study of OX40 agonist ivuxolimab in advanced cancers. The germline V and J ends were trimmed by 6 bases and 4 bases, with 16 bases remaining between them. This CDR3 region has 15 residues. The germline CDR1 and CDR2 sequences are SEHNR and FQNEAQ (reference sequence). Overall study findings and caveats: Clonal expansion by week 6 occurred in CD4+ and CD8+ blood T cells (at 0.1 to 3.0 mg/kg). Specificity for antigen went undetermined in the expanded peripheral T cells.

The chain joins TRBV7-9 to TRBJ2-1, with a tentative D call TRBD1 (6 bases). The clonotype comes from an adult with an advanced solid tumor such as melanoma, head and neck, liver or kidney cancer. The sequencing here drew on CD4+ or CD8+ T cells sorted from blood, taken in a trial of the OX40 agonist ivuxolimab. The CDR3 DNA reads as TGTGCCAGCAGTTTACAGGGCAGGGATTACAATGAGCAGTTCTTC. Its translation: CASSLQGRDYNEQFF.